The present T cell receptor beta chain was sequenced within a study of CD8 T cells in ankylosing spondylitis (dated by TCRdb to about 2017). Describing the broader study: To find TCR variants linked to disease, the study profiled T cell receptor beta repertoires in ankylosing spondylitis patients and healthy donors. The full study cohort comprised about 23 ankylosing spondylitis patients and roughly 100 healthy donors. Samples of peripheral blood were taken, and for ankylosing spondylitis patients, synovial fluid was collected as well.

TCRdb records Illumina HiSeq 2500 as the sequencer. TCR beta libraries were prepared by quantitative 5'-RACE with molecular barcodes. The authors' analysis ran thus. Disease-linked TCR variants were identified with a new computational method built on a probabilistic model of VDJ rearrangement. Using fastp trimming at Q25 and MiXCR clonotype assembly, TCRdb reanalyzed the public sequencing data and kept in-frame beta chains. Identical CDR3 protein sequences are pooled into one entry, listed with their most common genes and DNA. The V and J calls shown here were made by TCRdb, not taken from the authors' results. The sample contains 300,000 to 350,000 distinct CDR3 sequences, roughly 10% of them found a single time. The ten largest account for about a tenth of the sample. Study-level results and caveats: Some motif variants had previously been reported in the synovial fluid and blood of reactive arthritis patients, which suggests shared mechanisms of disease initiation. A TCR beta motif of fewer than 10 highly homologous amino acid variants appeared characteristic of blood from ankylosing spondylitis patients. The disease-linked clones were reported to be significantly enriched in matched synovial fluid samples from ankylosing spondylitis patients. In peripheral blood, the disease-linked clones were found at relatively low frequencies and had a CD8+ phenotype.

Details on this clonotype: There is no known antigen for this receptor. No base quality information exists; no much larger clone differs at one position.

Taken from cysteine to phenylalanine, the CDR3 has 12 residues. Only the CDR3 portion is preserved as DNA: 36 bases, with reading frame beginning at the first base. As encoded in the germline V gene (reference sequence), CDR1 is DFQATT while CDR2 is SNEGSKA. V lost 3 bases and J lost 7 bases; the stretch between them is 12 bases long. The specimen sequenced was blood, either unsorted or a sorted T cell fraction (not recorded which). The sequence came from a female donor with ankylosing spondylitis or in good health (not recorded which). The chain uses TRBV20-1 and TRBJ2-5; the D gene cannot be resolved reliably. At the DNA level, the sequence is TGCAGTGCTAGCCCCCGTCCAGGGACCCAGTACTTC. Translated, this is CSASPRPGTQYF.